Here is one T cell receptor (beta chain) with its context. This sample was included in a study of early T cells in non-severe SARS-CoV-2 infection. A single record per CDR3 protein comes from TCRdb applying MiXCR to the 5' RACE reads. The table includes 25,000 to 35,000 distinct CDR3 sequences, approximately 4.6% detected once. This CDR3 region has 15 residues. Germline V gene sequence: CDR1 SGHNT, CDR2 YYREEE (reference sequence). The V gene end was trimmed by 2 bases and the J gene end by 0 bases; junction bases not matched to a gene: 3. This clonotype originated in an adult who was a healthcare worker with PCR-confirmed SARS-CoV-2 infection or an uninfected control (not recorded which). Sequencing input: whole blood. The chain has TRBV5-4 and TRBJ1-2, with TRBD1 identical over 8 bases. In nucleotides, the CDR3 is TGTGCCAGCAGCTTTGGGACAGGAGCTAACTATGGCTACACCTTC. The encoded protein is CASSFGTGANYGYTF.